In its sample, the clone carrying this T cell receptor (beta chain) was seen many times. Libraries of naive CD8 cells were prepared from around 20,000 to 990,000 sorted cells using 10%, 30% or 50% RNA. Sorting recovered naive CD8 T cells on a CD8+CD4-CCR7+CD45RA+ profile. These data originate in a study of molecular identifiers for immune sequencing clone quantification. Preparation methods for the bulk TCR libraries were those previously described, with listed TCR primers. Each CDR3 protein gets one entry after TCRdb re-called the PCR reads with MiXCR. The sample lists 80,000 to 95,000 distinct CDR3 sequences; around 17% were seen once. The sample consisted of naive CD8+ T cells from blood, with Jurkat cell RNA spiked in. Subset: FACS-sorted CD8+CD4-CCR7+CD45RA+ naive T cells. The receptor comes from a human donor in good health. Some libraries in this study had Jurkat cell RNA spiked in.

The CDR3 is CASSYPTSGSSRDTQYF. CDR3 in DNA: TGTGCCAGCAGTTACCCGACTAGCGGGAGTTCACGGGATACGCAGTATTTT. V is TRBV6-2 or TRBV6-3 and J is TRBJ2-3; the match to TRBD2 covers 12 bases. The CDR3 contains 17 residues. From germline, CDR1 is MNHEY and CDR2 SVGEGT. Germline trimming cut 2 bases from V and 6 bases from J; bases unmatched to any gene: 9.